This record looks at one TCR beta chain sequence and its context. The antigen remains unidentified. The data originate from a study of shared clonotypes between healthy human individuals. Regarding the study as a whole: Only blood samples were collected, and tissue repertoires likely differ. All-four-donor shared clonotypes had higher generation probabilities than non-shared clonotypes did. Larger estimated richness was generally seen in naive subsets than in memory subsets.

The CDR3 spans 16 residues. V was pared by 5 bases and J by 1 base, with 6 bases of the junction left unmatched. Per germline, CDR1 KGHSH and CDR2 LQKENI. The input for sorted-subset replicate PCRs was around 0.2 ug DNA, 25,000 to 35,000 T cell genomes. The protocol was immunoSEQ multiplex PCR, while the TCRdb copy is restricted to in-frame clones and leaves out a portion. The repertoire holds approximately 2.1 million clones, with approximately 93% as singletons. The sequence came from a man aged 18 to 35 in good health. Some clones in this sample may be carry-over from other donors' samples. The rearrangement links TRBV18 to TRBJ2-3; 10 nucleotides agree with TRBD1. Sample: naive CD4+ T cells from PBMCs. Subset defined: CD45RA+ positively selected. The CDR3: CASSTPGTGGTDTQYF. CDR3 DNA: TGTGCCAGCTCAACTCCCGGGACAGGGGGCACAGATACGCAGTATTTT.